Listed here are 29 T cell receptor delta chains from one sample, sequenced in a study of Vδ1+ human thymocytes. Study-level results: In the thymus, TRG and TRD repertoires looked highly polyclonal with Gaussian CDR3 lengths.

Which antigens these TCRs recognize remains unknown. The template was reverse-transcribed extracted RNA. Multiplex PCR used pooled V-gene forward primers and a constant-region reverse primer to amplify CDR3s. TCRdb re-processed the multiplex PCR reads via CATT. The table includes fewer than 90,000 delta-chain clones, around 35% detected once. The material sequenced was Vdelta1+ gamma-delta thymocytes from the thymus. Subset: FACS-sorted CD3+ TCRalphabeta- TCRVdelta1+ TCRVdelta2- thymocytes. The receptors were gathered from a boy under two years old who had congenital heart surgery.

The rearrangement links TRDV1 to TRDJ1; 7 bases match TRDD3. V lost 6 bases to trimming and J lost 2 bases; unmatched junction nucleotides: 18. CDR1 is TSWWSYY and CDR2 is QGS in the germline V gene. This CDR3 has 18 amino acids. The chain's CDR3 is CALGQTTGECLLTDKLIF. The CDR3 region has the DNA TGTGCTCTTGGACAAACCACTGGGGAATGCCTCCTAACCGATAAACTCATCTTT.

This clone was detected a few times. The chain combines TRDV1 with TRDJ1; weak D call: TRDD2 (6 bases). The CDR3 is 17 residues long. Germline V gives CDR1 TSWWSYY, CDR2 QGS. Trimming removed 2 bases at V and 5 bases at J, with 21 bases between. CDR3 DNA sequence: TGTGCTCTTGGGGAATTTCCTATGGAGGACTGGAGGGATAAACTCATCTTT. The encoded protein is CALGEFPMEDWRDKLIF.

This clone was seen a handful of times. The chain recombines TRDV1 with TRDJ1, with 8 positions matching TRDD3. Germline CDR1 TSWWSYY, CDR2 QGS. There are 17 residues in the CDR3. V was pared by 4 bases and J by 0 bases, with 10 bases of the junction left unmatched. The CDR3 nucleotides are TGTGCTCTTGGGGTGATCTGGGGGAGCCAGTACACCGATAAACTCATCTTT. It yields the protein CALGVIWGSQYTDKLIF.

There are a few counts of this clone. One end of the junction does not line up with germline, which may come from a read error. V usage is TRDV1 and J usage is TRDJ1; D unresolved. Germline CDR1 TSWWSYY, CDR2 QGS. This CDR3 is 14 amino acids long. The CDR3 is CALGQLPNTDKLIF. The CDR3 DNA reads TGTGCTCTTGGGCAACTACCAAACACCGATAAACTCATCTTT.

There are many counts of this clone. J is TRDJ1 and V is TRDV2, with 10 nucleotides matching TRDD3. The ends lost 0 bases at V and 10 bases at J; junction bases unmatched: 7. CDR1 and CDR2 from the germline V gene are GEAIGNYY and EKD. The CDR3 loop spans 14 amino acids. CDR3 region: CACDTGWGILRLIF. The CDR3 DNA sequence: TGTGCCTGTGACACCGGGTGGGGGATACTACGACTCATCTTT.

This clone was counted a few times. The chain has TRDV1 and TRDJ1, with 8 bases identical to TRDD3. Losses at the gene ends were 1 base for V and 4 bases for J; bases not matched to a gene: 26. CDR1 and CDR2 from the germline V gene are TSWWSYY and QGS. This CDR3 is built from 22 residues. In DNA form, the CDR3 reads TGTGCTCTTGGGGAACCCGTCCCAAGTCCGGGGGATAGCAAGAGAGTTTACGATAAACTCATCTTT. Protein: CALGEPVPSPGDSKRVYDKLIF.

In this sample, this clone turned up a few times. The chain is built from TRDV1 and TRDJ1; D possibly corresponds to TRDD2 (6 bases). V lost 4 bases, J lost 0 bases, and 18 bases lay in between. The length of the CDR3 is 17 residues. Germline CDR1 is TSWWSYY and CDR2 is QGS. The CDR3 nucleotides read TGTGCTCTTGGGGTCATTCCCTTCCAAACGGACACCGATAAACTCATCTTT. It is translated as CALGVIPFQTDTDKLIF.

This sequence joins TRDV1 and TRDJ1; 12 nucleotides match TRDD3. The CDR3 has 18 amino acids. Germline assignment: CDR1 TSWWSYY and CDR2 QGS. J was trimmed by 3 bases and V by 2 bases; bases with no gene match: 10. The CDR3, as DNA: TGTGCTCTTGGGGAATTCTACGAGCTGGGGGATACGTCCGATAAACTCATCTTT. Its translation: CALGEFYELGDTSDKLIF.

The J gene is TRDJ1, the V gene TRDV1; TRDD3 matches 9 bases. The CDR3 runs to 21 residues. J lost 0 bases, V lost 0 bases, and 17 bases had no gene match. Germline CDR1 TSWWSYY, CDR2 QGS. The CDR3 sequence: CALGELETKNLGDQHTDKLIF. The CDR3 coding sequence is TGTGCTCTTGGGGAACTCGAGACCAAAAATCTGGGGGATCAACACACCGATAAACTCATCTTT.

The chain links TRDV1 to TRDJ1, with 11 positions matching TRDD3. The V gene's germline CDR1 is TSWWSYY and CDR2 QGS. J lost 1 base, V lost 6 bases, and 25 bases had no gene match. The CDR3 covers 22 residues. The CDR3 DNA reads TGTGCTCTTGGTGAGGGCCCCTCCCGCTTCTGGGGGATACTATGTGGCACCGATAAACTCATCTTT. It encodes CALGEGPSRFWGILCGTDKLIF.

A few counts support this clone. V gene TRDV1 combines with J gene TRDJ1; D is possibly TRDD2 or TRDD3 (7 bases each). V lost 1 base and J 1 base, leaving 28 bases between the germline ends. The CDR3 loop spans 21 amino acids. The germline gives CDR1 TSWWSYY, CDR2 QGS. The CDR3, as DNA: TGTGCTCTTGGGGAACCCTTTTTTTCCTACGTGATGGGGGAATTCACCGATAAACTCATCTTT. Amino acids: CALGEPFFSYVMGEFTDKLIF.

The genes are TRDV1 and TRDJ1, with TRDD3 matching over 8 bases. This CDR3 has 22 amino acids. The ends lost 1 base at V and 6 bases at J; junction bases unmatched: 28. CDR1 and CDR2 from the germline V gene are TSWWSYY and QGS. CDR3 loop: CALGEPSDLQPWGMSDEYKLIF. Written as DNA, the CDR3 is TGTGCTCTTGGGGAACCGAGCGACCTACAGCCGTGGGGGATGAGCGATGAGTATAAACTCATCTTT.

This clone was counted a few times. The genes are TRDV1 and TRDJ1; perhaps TRDD3 as D (5 bases). Trimming removed 2 bases from V and 4 bases from J, with 17 bases in between. The CDR3 runs to 16 residues. Looked up from germline, CDR1 is TSWWSYY and CDR2 is QGS. CDR3 loop: CALGESSPGSGDKLIF. DNA of the CDR3: TGTGCTCTTGGGGAAAGTTCCCCTGGGTCGGGCGATAAACTCATCTTT.

V is TRDV1 and J is TRDJ1; 8 bases match TRDD3. The CDR3 is 22 amino acids. Per the germline V gene, CDR1 is TSWWSYY and CDR2 is QGS. Losses at the gene ends were 2 bases for V and 2 bases for J; bases not matched to a gene: 25. The CDR3 DNA reads TGTGCTCTTGGGGAAGCCCCTCCGAGGTACTGGGGGCCCATTGACTTTACCGATAAACTCATCTTT. This encodes CALGEAPPRYWGPIDFTDKLIF.

The genes are TRDV1 and TRDJ1; the match to TRDD3 covers 8 bases. Losses at the gene ends were 8 bases for V and 0 bases for J; bases not matched to a gene: 23. The germline V gene has CDR1 TSWWSYY and CDR2 QGS. The CDR3 has 20 residues. CDR3 in amino acids: CALWRNNFWGDRPDTDKLIF. CDR3 bases: TGTGCTCTTTGGAGAAACAATTTCTGGGGGGATAGACCCGACACCGATAAACTCATCTTT.

This clone was observed a few times. The rearrangement links TRDV1 to TRDJ1; TRDD3 agrees at 8 bases. V lost 4 bases and J lost 0; bases outside the gene matches: 22. Per the germline V gene, CDR1 is TSWWSYY and CDR2 is QGS. The CDR3 sequence is 21 residues long. CDR3 bases: TGTGCTCTTGGGGTTCCCCGAGCGTCTACTGGGGGTCCCAAGTACACCGATAAACTCATCTTT. Encoded protein: CALGVPRASTGGPKYTDKLIF.

This clone has just a few counts. V is TRDV1 and J is TRDJ1; D gene ambiguous. This CDR3 comprises 17 residues. V lost 3 bases and J lost 8, with 25 bases in between. CDR1 TSWWSYY and CDR2 QGS come from the germline V gene. The CDR3 coding sequence is TGTGCTCTTGGGGATTTACCGGAAGGTGCTTGTCTTTCCAAACTCATCTTT. It is translated as CALGDLPEGACLSKLIF.

This clone was seen a few times. This sample also contains other DNA sequences that code for the same CDR3. This chain joins TRDV1 and TRDJ1; TRDD3 matches 12 bases. Losses at the gene ends were 2 bases for V and 0 bases for J; bases not matched to a gene: 10. Germline V gene lookup returns CDR1 TSWWSYY and CDR2 QGS. This CDR3 comprises 19 residues. The chain's CDR3 is CALGESNYHWGIHTDKLIF. The CDR3 coding sequence is TGTGCTCTTGGGGAATCAAACTACCACTGGGGGATACACACCGATAAACTCATCTTT.

V and J are TRDV1 and TRDJ1; TRDD2 is a possible D gene (9 bases). Germline V gene lookup returns CDR1 TSWWSYY and CDR2 QGS. The germline V and J ends were trimmed by 3 bases and 1 base, with 36 bases remaining between them. The CDR3 length is 23 residues. In nucleotides, the CDR3 is TGTGCTCTTGGGGAGAGAGCCTTCCTACGTACGAGGGGATACCTCAATACCACCGATAAACTCATCTTT. Its translation: CALGERAFLRTRGYLNTTDKLIF.

As to this clone: Being one base from a much bigger clone, this may be a read error. The chain combines TRDV2 with TRDJ1; 7 bases agree with TRDD3. CDR1 is GEAIGNYY and CDR2 is EKD in the germline V gene. The ends lost 5 bases at V and 5 bases at J; junction bases unmatched: 10. This CDR3 spans 14 amino acids. The CDR3 nucleotides read TGTGCCTGTGCCACGAACTGGGGCCCTGATAAACTCATCTTT. Protein product: CACATNWGPDKLIF.

There are a few counts of this clone. The chain joins TRDV1 to TRDJ1; TRDD3 agrees at 7 bases. The CDR3 totals 24 residues. Looked up from germline, CDR1 is TSWWSYY and CDR2 is QGS. The trim removed 1 base at V and 0 bases at J, leaving 29 bases unmatched. CDR3 loop: CALGEPLPLSQRTGVDMYTDKLIF. CDR3 DNA: TGTGCTCTTGGGGAACCCCTGCCTTTATCCCAACGTACTGGGGTCGACATGTACACCGATAAACTCATCTTT.

The V call is TRDV1, the J call TRDJ1, with D possibly being TRDD3 (6 bases). The CDR3 length is 18 residues. Germline CDR1 reads TSWWSYY; CDR2 reads QGS. Trimming cost V 3 bases and J 0 bases, with 20 bases left between them. The CDR3 sequence is CALGEAPLGARYTDKLIF. The DNA of the CDR3 is TGTGCTCTTGGGGAGGCCCCCTTGGGGGCTCGGTACACCGATAAACTCATCTTT.

This clone showed up just a few times. V gene TRDV1 combines with J gene TRDJ1; TRDD3 matches 9 bases. CDR3 length: 20 amino acids. CDR1 is TSWWSYY, CDR2 QGS, per germline. J was trimmed by 0 bases and V by 1 base; bases with no gene match: 15. The CDR3 loop is CALGEREYWGNQLYTDKLIF. The CDR3 nucleotides read TGTGCTCTTGGGGAACGCGAATACTGGGGGAACCAACTTTACACCGATAAACTCATCTTT.

A word on this clone: Distinct nucleotide sequences in the sample also encode this CDR3. This rearrangement joins TRDV1 to TRDJ1; D remains ambiguous. V was clipped by 2 bases and J by 0 bases, with 7 bases between them. From germline, CDR1 is TSWWSYY and CDR2 QGS. The CDR3 sequence is 14 residues long. The CDR3 DNA follows: TGTGCTCTTGGGGAAAGGCTGTACACCGATAAACTCATCTTT. Translating it yields CALGERLYTDKLIF.

The V call is TRDV1, the J call TRDJ1; TRDD3 matches at 7 bases. The J segment lost 6 bases and the V segment lost 2 bases, leaving 12 bases of the junction unmatched. Germline lookup yields CDR1 TSWWSYY and CDR2 QGS. There are 16 residues in the CDR3. CDR3 region: CALGECAVMGDHKLIF. DNA of the CDR3: TGTGCTCTTGGGGAATGTGCGGTAATGGGGGACCATAAACTCATCTTT.

The rearrangement joins TRDV1 to TRDJ1, with 13 positions matching TRDD3. CDR3 size: 21 residues. The germline V gene encodes CDR1 TSWWSYY and CDR2 QGS. V gave up 4 bases and J gave up 1 base; unmatched junction bases: 18. CDR3 in DNA: TGTGCTCTTGGGGGGTTCCCCGGGGCCATACTGGGGGATACGTGCACCGATAAACTCATCTTT. It translates to CALGGFPGAILGDTCTDKLIF.

The chain couples TRDV1 to TRDJ1, with D possibly being TRDD3 (6 bases). The CDR3 is made up of 19 amino acids. Trimming shortened V by 2 bases and J by 0 bases, and 22 bases separated the two germline ends. Germline CDR1 TSWWSYY, CDR2 QGS. The CDR3 DNA follows: TGTGCTCTTGGGGAAATCTTCGGGGGGGGGAAATGGTACACCGATAAACTCATCTTT. Protein: CALGEIFGGGKWYTDKLIF.

V and J are TRDV1 and TRDJ1; 11 bases match TRDD3. Germline assignment: CDR1 TSWWSYY and CDR2 QGS. The V segment lost 5 bases and the J segment 1 base; nucleotides outside the gene matches: 12. This CDR3 has 18 amino acids. CDR3 bases: TGTGCTCTTGGGTTCACCCACCTGGGGGATACCTGCACCGATAAACTCATCTTT. Protein product: CALGFTHLGDTCTDKLIF.

This chain links TRDV1 with TRDJ1; D remains unclear. V lost 2 bases, J lost 2 bases, and 15 bases lay in between. The CDR3 contains 16 residues. The germline CDR1 and CDR2 sequences are TSWWSYY and QGS. CDR3 in amino acids: CALGEKFTRGTDKLIF. The CDR3 DNA sequence: TGTGCTCTTGGGGAAAAATTCACCCGGGGTACCGATAAACTCATCTTT.